Presented here are 6 T cell receptor beta chains from one specimen sequenced in a study of cytomegalovirus exposure and HLA in healthy donors. The PCR had 60 Vbeta and 13 Jbeta primers. The table came from immunoSEQ multiplex PCR; TCRdb's copy has only in-frame clones and leaves some out. The sample holds nearly 110,000 clones; approximately 70% are singletons and the top ten take 0.65% to 0.85%. Sequencing was done on a sample of PBMCs. These receptors came from a boy aged 10-17 years in good health and CMV-seronegative.

The V gene is TRBV30, the J gene TRBJ1-5; weak D call: TRBD1 (5 bases). Trimming shortened V by 3 bases and J by 2 bases, and 8 bases separated the two germline ends. The CDR3 covers 13 residues. CDR1 is GTSNPN and CDR2 is SVGIG in the germline V gene (reference sequence). The CDR3, as DNA: TGTGCCTGGAGCGGGGGAGGCAATCAGCCCCAGCATTTT. It codes for CAWSGGGNQPQHF.

CDR3 residues: CAWSVSAELFF. The CDR3 nucleotides are TGTGCCTGGAGTGTGTCAGCGGAACTGTTCTTC. The chain joins TRBV30 to TRBJ2-1; maybe TRBD2 (5 bases). V was pared by 0 bases and J by 15 bases, with 12 bases between. CDR1 GTSNPN and CDR2 SVGIG come from the germline V gene (reference sequence). This CDR3 has 11 amino acids.

V gene TRBV7-2 combines with J gene TRBJ2-7; TRBD1 aligns across 11 bases. The germline CDR1 and CDR2 sequences are SGHTA and FQGNSA. The CDR3 extends over 15 amino acids. With 0 bases clipped from V and 3 bases from J, the junction kept 1 base outside the gene matches. CDR3: CASSLAGTGGYEQYF. CDR3 DNA sequence: TGTGCCAGCAGCTTAGCCGGGACAGGGGGCTACGAGCAGTACTTC. The entire variable domain, with the rest obtained from reference TRBV7-2 and TRBJ2-7, is as follows: GAGVSQSPSNKVTEKGKDVELRCDPISGHTALYWYRQSLGQGLEFLIYFQGNSAPDKSGLPSDRFSAERTGGSVSTLTIQRTQQEDSAVYLCASSLAGTGGYEQYFGPGTRLTVT.

The rearrangement links TRBV29-1 to TRBJ2-7; tentative D call: TRBD1 (5 bases). There are 12 residues in the CDR3. The V end lost 3 bases, the J end lost 4 bases, and 10 bases lay between the germline ends. The germline V gene has CDR1 SQVTM and CDR2 ANQGSEA. Written as DNA, the CDR3 is TGCAGCGTTGAGACAGAACTATACGAGCAGTACTTC. It specifies CSVETELYEQYF.

The chain carries TRBV6-6 and TRBJ2-3; D possibly corresponds to TRBD1 (6 bases). This CDR3 contains 16 residues. The germline gives CDR1 MNHNY, CDR2 SVGAGI (reference sequence). Trimming cost V 2 bases and J 4 bases, with 16 bases left between them. CDR3 nucleotide sequence: TGTGCCAGCAGTTACCACGCAGGGGAAGATCCAGATACGCAGTATTTT. Its protein is CASSYHAGEDPDTQYF.

This clone was recorded a few times. This chain links TRBV7-9 with TRBJ1-3, with TRBD1 matching over 8 bases. V lost 3 bases, J lost 2 bases, and 3 bases stayed unmatched. This CDR3 contains 15 residues. CDR1 and CDR2 from the germline V gene are SEHNR and FQNEAQ (reference sequence). The CDR3 coding sequence is TGTGCCAGCAGCTTCAGGACAGGGCCTGGAAACACCATATATTTT. Its protein product is CASSFRTGPGNTIYF.